The clone carrying this T cell receptor beta chain has a handful of counts. Its target is unknown. Germline loops: CDR1 LNHDA, CDR2 SQIVND (reference sequence). The CDR3 loop spans 16 amino acids. The ends lost 5 bases at V and 1 base at J; junction bases unmatched: 6. Next came a second PCR, run for roughly 6 to 11 cycles, which used a sample-barcoded 5' primer along with a J-beta primer mix. MiXCR, applied by TCRdb to the 5' RACE reads, yields one record per CDR3 protein. The table includes more than 1.4 million distinct CDR3 sequences, approximately 38% detected once. The sample is drawn from a study of blood T cells in healthy people across ages. Study-wide points: With age, beta diversity per million T cells declined roughly linearly, significantly by roughly 40. There were more naive CD4+ cells and higher diversity in long-lived donors than in aged donors.

Source material: blood. The TCR comes from a young woman in good health. This chain uses TRBV19 with TRBJ2-1, with 9 bases matching TRBD2. The CDR3 sequence is CASSVSAGGSYNEQFF. CDR3 DNA: TGTGCCAGTAGTGTCTCAGCGGGGGGATCCTACAATGAGCAGTTCTTC.